This T cell receptor beta chain was documented in a study of OX40 agonist ivuxolimab in advanced cancers. Turning to the study itself: Each patient was given ivuxolimab into a vein every 2 weeks, at 0.01 to 10 mg/kg. Patients were roughly 87% male with ages roughly 20 to 80, mean 60. Study results and limitations: Fewer expanded clones were found on average in CD4+ than in CD8+ T cells. Dose levels from 0.1 to 3.0 mg/kg saw CD4+ and CD8+ blood T cells expand clonally by week 6.

Data came from immunoSEQ multiplex PCR; TCRdb stores just in-frame clones and leaves some out. Of approximately 31,000 clones in the sample, roughly nine tenths are singletons; the top ten hold roughly 0.92%. The CDR3 contains 12 residues. Between the trimmed V and J ends, which lost 3 bases and 7 bases, there was a span of 13 bases. Germline-derived CDR1 and CDR2 are GTSNPN and SVGIG (reference sequence). This clone has only a few counts. The antigen is unknown. This sequence was found in an adult with an advanced solid tumor such as melanoma, head and neck, liver or kidney cancer. The rearrangement uses TRBV30 and TRBJ2-7; no reliable D call. This material consisted of CD4+ or CD8+ T cells sorted from blood, taken in a trial of the OX40 agonist ivuxolimab. The chain's CDR3 is CAWSRLNGEQYF. The DNA for the CDR3 is TGTGCCTGGAGCAGATTAAACGGAGAGCAGTACTTC.